This TCR beta chain was captured in a study of beta chain features in type 1 diabetes. A word on this clone: The antigen is unknown.

What was sequenced were expressed TCRB transcripts, since all of the isolated RNA had been reverse transcribed. Clones were sequenced by immunoSEQ multiplex PCR, and TCRdb holds only the in-frame ones, with some missing. The sample has around 160,000 clones; about 50% are singletons. Germline CDR1 is SGHTA and CDR2 is FQGNSA. CDR3 size: 14 residues. V lost 0 bases and J 7 bases, leaving 9 bases between the germline ends. General study results and limits: Cells expressing TCR highly could be over-represented by cDNA sequencing. Amplification by PCR could prefer shorter templates, with the same effect in patients and controls.

The receptor comes from a man aged 18-30 years in good health. The sequencing sample was made of Tregs from blood. The rearrangement links TRBV7-2 to TRBJ2-2; D remains unclear. Here the CDR3 DNA reads TGTGCCAGCAGCTTAGCGTCTGGCTTCGGGGAGCTGTTTTTT. Translated: CASSLASGFGELFF.